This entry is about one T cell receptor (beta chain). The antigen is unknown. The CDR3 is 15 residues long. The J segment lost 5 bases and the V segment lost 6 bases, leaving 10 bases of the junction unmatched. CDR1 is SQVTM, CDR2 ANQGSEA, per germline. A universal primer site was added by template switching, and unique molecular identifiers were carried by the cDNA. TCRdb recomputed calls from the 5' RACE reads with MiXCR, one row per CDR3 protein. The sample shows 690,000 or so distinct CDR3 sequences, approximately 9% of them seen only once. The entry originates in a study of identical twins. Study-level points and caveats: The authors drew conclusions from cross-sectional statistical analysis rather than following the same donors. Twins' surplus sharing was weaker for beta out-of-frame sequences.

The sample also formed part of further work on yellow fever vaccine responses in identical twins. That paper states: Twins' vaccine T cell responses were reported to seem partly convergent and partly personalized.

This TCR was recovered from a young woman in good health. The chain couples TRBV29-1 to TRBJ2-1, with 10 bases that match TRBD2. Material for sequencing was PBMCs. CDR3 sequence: CSVLGGLAPNNEQFF. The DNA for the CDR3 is TGCAGCGTCCTCGGGGGACTAGCGCCAAACAATGAGCAGTTCTTC.